This T cell receptor beta chain was recorded in a study of blood T cell repertoires in COVID-19. Study-level background: Italy, Spain and the United States were the sources of the convalescent and acute COVID-19 samples. The cDNA or gDNA used as material had been derived from T cells, B-cell-depleted T cells, or PBMCs.

Seattle patients were enrolled while actively infected and followed longitudinally. Per the original data handling: Estimated nucleated cell counts came from reference gene primer amplification. Data came from immunoSEQ multiplex PCR; TCRdb stores just in-frame clones and leaves some out. That table furnishes V, J and clone size, whereas the DNA furnished D and trimming. Of roughly 200,000 clones in the sample, around four fifths were seen once. Germline CDR1 reads SQVTM; CDR2 reads ANQGSEA. Trimming at V came to 3 bases and at J to 4 bases, leaving 13 bases not matched to a gene. The CDR3 runs to 16 residues.

The chain couples TRBV29-1 to TRBJ2-7; 9 bases match TRBD1. The source of this sequence is a woman aged 40 to 50 with COVID-19, enrolled during active disease. What was sequenced was peripheral blood. CDR3 in DNA: TGCAGCGTTGACGTTTATGGGACAGGGAGGATGTACGAGCAGTACTTC. It codes for CSVDVYGTGRMYEQYF.